The 14 T cell receptor beta chains listed next were all sequenced from one sample in a study of a mutant IDH1 vaccine in newly diagnosed glioma. TCRdb's table, derived via immunoSEQ multiplex PCR, lists solely in-frame clones and lacks some. The data hold more than 30,000 clones, with almost 90% observed a single time. Regarding time point: week 11, during vaccination. What each vaccine dose contained was 300 ug of mutant IDH1 20-mer peptide, accompanied by topical imiquimod. For these receptors, no antigen is known. The sample in question was PBMCs, obtained from a glioma patient whose treatment included an IDH1 peptide vaccine. These TCRs come from a man between 18 and 29 years old with glioma.

The V and J genes are TRBV30 and TRBJ1-2; perhaps TRBD1 as D (5 bases). The CDR3 runs 13 residues. V was trimmed by 1 base and J by 7 bases, leaving 13 bases between them. CDR1 GTSNPN and CDR2 SVGIG come from the germline V gene (reference sequence). CDR3 nucleotides: TGTGCCTGGAGTGGGTTTACAGGTCTTGGCTACACCTTC. Translation: CAWSGFTGLGYTF.

The chain links TRBV19 to TRBJ1-2; D may be TRBD1 (5 bases). V was trimmed by 3 bases and J by 12 bases, leaving 11 bases between them. Germline CDR1 reads LNHDA; CDR2 reads SQIVND (reference sequence). The CDR3 spans 11 residues. The CDR3 nucleotides are TGTGCCAGTAGTATCGGAGGGGCGCACACCTTC. This sequence encodes CASSIGGAHTF.

This clone appeared a single time. The chain links TRBV5-1 to TRBJ2-7; the D is unclear. Per germline, CDR1 SGHRS and CDR2 YFSETQ. V lost 0 bases and J lost 3, with 10 bases in between. The CDR3 loop spans 14 amino acids. The CDR3: CASSLGAGSYEQYF. The CDR3 DNA sequence: TGCGCCAGCAGCTTGGGGGCAGGCAGCTACGAGCAGTACTTC.

This clone occurred a few times. Different DNA sequences within this sample yield the same CDR3. The chain has TRBV19 and TRBJ1-1; tentative D call: TRBD1 (5 bases). The CDR3 runs to 13 residues. V was trimmed by 3 bases and J by 1 base, leaving 6 bases between them. Looked up from germline, CDR1 is LNHDA and CDR2 is SQIVND (reference sequence). The chain's CDR3 is CASSIGGNTEAFF. The CDR3 bases are TGTGCCAGTAGTATCGGGGGGAACACTGAAGCTTTCTTT.

The sample holds a few counts of this clone. V gene TRBV19 combines with J gene TRBJ1-1; D remains unclear. Germline V lookup: CDR1 LNHDA, CDR2 SQIVND (reference sequence). The CDR3 totals 13 residues. Trimming stripped 3 bases from V and 1 base from J, with 6 bases between. In DNA form, the CDR3 reads TGTGCCAGTAGTATTCGGGGGAACACTGAAGCTTTCTTT. It translates to CASSIRGNTEAFF.

V usage is TRBV5-1 and J usage is TRBJ1-1; D gene ambiguous. The CDR3 has 15 amino acids. Trimming left V 0 bases short and J 3 bases short, with 12 bases between. Germline CDR1 and CDR2: SGHRS and YFSETQ. Here the CDR3 reads CASSLGSRKHTEAFF. DNA of the CDR3: TGCGCCAGCAGCTTGGGGAGTCGGAAACACACTGAAGCTTTCTTT.

The V call is TRBV6-1, the J call TRBJ2-5; the match to TRBD1 covers 7 bases. CDR1 is MNHNS, CDR2 SASEGT, per germline. The junction had 12 bases not matched to a gene; V was cut back by 6 bases and J by 5 bases. The CDR3 loop spans 15 amino acids. The CDR3 nucleotides are TGTGCCAGCAGCCGTACAGGGGCGGTCGACGAGACCCAGTACTTC. Encoded protein: CASSRTGAVDETQYF.

This clone was seen only once. The rearrangement joins TRBV7-9 to TRBJ2-3; 9 bases align to TRBD2. Germline V gene data show CDR1 as SEHNR and CDR2 as FQNEAQ (reference sequence). The ends lost 4 bases at V and 5 bases at J; junction bases unmatched: 16. This CDR3 is built from 18 residues. Here the CDR3 DNA reads TGTGCCAGCAGCTCCGCAGGCGGGAGGGTAGGCACGGGAGATACGCAGTATTTT. Translation gives CASSSAGGRVGTGDTQYF.

The rearrangement joins TRBV4-1 to TRBJ2-3; TRBD2 matches at 10 bases. V lost 4 bases to trimming and J lost 2 bases; unmatched junction nucleotides: 6. This CDR3 has 16 residues. CDR1 is MGHRA, CDR2 YSYEKL, per germline. The CDR3 DNA reads TGCGCCAGCAGCCTACCCCTAGCGGGAGACACAGATACGCAGTATTTT. As protein: CASSLPLAGDTDTQYF.

The V call is TRBV5-4, the J call TRBJ1-1; the D gene is possibly TRBD1 (6 bases). V was clipped by 0 bases and J by 1 base, with 10 bases between them. The germline V gene has CDR1 SGHNT and CDR2 YYREEE (reference sequence). This CDR3 contains 15 residues. Here the CDR3 DNA reads TGTGCCAGCAGCTTGGCTAGGGGGGAGAACACTGAAGCTTTCTTT. Translation gives CASSLARGENTEAFF. Using reference TRBV5-4 and TRBJ1-1 for the parts outside the CDR3, the full variable domain is ETGVTQSPTHLIKTRGQQVTLRCSSQSGHNTVSWYQQALGQGPQFIFQYYREEENGRGNFPPRFSGLQFPNYSSELNVNALELDDSALYLCASSLARGENTEAFFGQGTRLTVV.

The genes are TRBV6-1 and TRBJ1-6; TRBD1 might be the D (6 bases). The CDR3 length is 15 residues. Deletions cut 9 bases from V and 6 bases from J, with 18 bases between. In germline, CDR1 is MNHNS, CDR2 SASEGT. As DNA, the CDR3 is TGTGCCAGTCTCCCCACGGGGGGCTCTAATTCACCCCTCCACTTT. It codes for CASLPTGGSNSPLHF.

This chain links TRBV4-3 with TRBJ1-1; D uncertain. The CDR3 is made up of 13 amino acids. Germline V gene lookup returns CDR1 LGHNA and CDR2 YSLEER. V was trimmed by 0 bases and J by 3 bases, leaving 5 bases between them. CDR3: CASSQEKYTEAFF. The CDR3 DNA sequence: TGCGCCAGCAGCCAAGAAAAGTACACTGAAGCTTTCTTT.

This chain uses TRBV5-1 with TRBJ1-2, with D hard to call. Germline loops: CDR1 SGHRS, CDR2 YFSETQ. This CDR3 is 14 amino acids long. V was shortened by 4 bases and J by 0 bases, with 10 bases between the two germline ends. CDR3 residues: CASSPEGSNYGYTF. The DNA for the CDR3 is TGCGCCAGCAGCCCCGAGGGATCTAACTATGGCTACACCTTC.

For the CDR3, the DNA is TGTGCCAGCATGCTACAGGGTTCCTACGAGCAGTACTTC. Protein: CASMLQGSYEQYF. The rearrangement uses TRBV7-2 and TRBJ2-7; a possible D gene is TRBD1 (6 bases). The germline V gene has CDR1 SGHTA and CDR2 FQGNSA. The CDR3 covers 13 residues. Trimming removed 7 bases from V and 1 base from J, with 11 bases in between.